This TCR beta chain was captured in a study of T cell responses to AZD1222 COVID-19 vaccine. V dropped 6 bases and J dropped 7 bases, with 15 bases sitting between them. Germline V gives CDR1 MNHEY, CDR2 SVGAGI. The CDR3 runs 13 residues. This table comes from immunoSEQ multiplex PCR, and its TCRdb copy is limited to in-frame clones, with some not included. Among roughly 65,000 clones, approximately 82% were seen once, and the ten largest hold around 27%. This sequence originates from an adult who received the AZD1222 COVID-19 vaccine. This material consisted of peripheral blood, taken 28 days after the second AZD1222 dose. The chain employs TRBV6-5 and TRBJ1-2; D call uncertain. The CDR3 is CASRAREASGYTF. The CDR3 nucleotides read TGTGCCAGCAGGGCAAGGGAGGCGAGTGGCTACACCTTC.